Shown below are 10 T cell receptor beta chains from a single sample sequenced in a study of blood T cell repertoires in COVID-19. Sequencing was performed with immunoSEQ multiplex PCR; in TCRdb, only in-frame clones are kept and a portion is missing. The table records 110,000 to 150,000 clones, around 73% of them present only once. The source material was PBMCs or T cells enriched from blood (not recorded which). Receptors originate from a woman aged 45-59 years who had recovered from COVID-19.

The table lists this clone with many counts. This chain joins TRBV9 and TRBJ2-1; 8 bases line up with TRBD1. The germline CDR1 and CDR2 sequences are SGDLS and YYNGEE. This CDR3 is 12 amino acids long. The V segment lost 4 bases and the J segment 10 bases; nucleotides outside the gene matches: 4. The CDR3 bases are TGTGCCAGCAGCCCTCGGGACAGGGAGCAGTTCTTC. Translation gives CASSPRDREQFF.

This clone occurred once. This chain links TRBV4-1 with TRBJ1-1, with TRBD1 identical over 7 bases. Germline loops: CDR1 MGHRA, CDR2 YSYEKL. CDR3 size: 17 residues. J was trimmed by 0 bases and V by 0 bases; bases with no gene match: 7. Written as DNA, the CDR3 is TGCGCCAGCAGCCAAGATTTGGGACAGAGCATGAACACTGAAGCTTTCTTT. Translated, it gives CASSQDLGQSMNTEAFF.

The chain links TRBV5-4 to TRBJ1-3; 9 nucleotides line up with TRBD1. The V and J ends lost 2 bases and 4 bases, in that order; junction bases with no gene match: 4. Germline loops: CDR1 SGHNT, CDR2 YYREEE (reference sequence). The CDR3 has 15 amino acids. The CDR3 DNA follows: TGTGCCAGCAGCTTCGGACAGGGGCTAGGAAACACCATATATTTT. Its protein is CASSFGQGLGNTIYF.

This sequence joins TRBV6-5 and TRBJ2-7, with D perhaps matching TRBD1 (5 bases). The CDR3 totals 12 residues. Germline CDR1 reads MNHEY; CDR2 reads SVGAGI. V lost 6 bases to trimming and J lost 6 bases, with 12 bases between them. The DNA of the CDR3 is TGTGCCAGCAGGGGCTCTGGGGCCGAGCAGTACGTC. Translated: CASRGSGAEQYV.

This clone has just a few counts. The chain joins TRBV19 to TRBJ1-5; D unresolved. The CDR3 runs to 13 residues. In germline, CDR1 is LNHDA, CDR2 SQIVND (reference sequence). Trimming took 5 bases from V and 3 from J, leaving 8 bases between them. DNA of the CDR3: TGTGCCAGTAGTGGAGTTCACAATCAGCCCCAGCATTTT. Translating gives CASSGVHNQPQHF.

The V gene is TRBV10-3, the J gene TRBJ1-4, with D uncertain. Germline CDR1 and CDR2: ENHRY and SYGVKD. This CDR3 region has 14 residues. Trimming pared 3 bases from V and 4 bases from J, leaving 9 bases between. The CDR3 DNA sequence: TGTGCCATCAGTGACGACCTAGTTAATGAAAAACTGTTTTTT. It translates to CAISDDLVNEKLFF.

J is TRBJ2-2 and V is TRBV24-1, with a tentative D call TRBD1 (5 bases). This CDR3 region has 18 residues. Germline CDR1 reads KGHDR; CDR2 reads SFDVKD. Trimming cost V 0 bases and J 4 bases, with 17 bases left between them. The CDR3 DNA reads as TGTGCCACCAGTGATTTGCTAGGTGGGGCGCATGGCACCGGGGAGCTGTTTTTT. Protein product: CATSDLLGGAHGTGELFF.

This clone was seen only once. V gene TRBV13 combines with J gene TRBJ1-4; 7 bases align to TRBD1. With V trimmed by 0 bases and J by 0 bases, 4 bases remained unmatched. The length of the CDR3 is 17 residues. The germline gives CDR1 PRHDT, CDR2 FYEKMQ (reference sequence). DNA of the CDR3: TGTGCCAGCAGCTTAGGCTCTGGGACAGCAACTAATGAAAAACTGTTTTTT. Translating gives CASSLGSGTATNEKLFF.

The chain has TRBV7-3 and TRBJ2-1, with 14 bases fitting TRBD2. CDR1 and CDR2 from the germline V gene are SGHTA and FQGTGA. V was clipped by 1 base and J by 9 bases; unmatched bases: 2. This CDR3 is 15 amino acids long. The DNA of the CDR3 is TGTGCCAGCAGCTTAAGACTAGCGGGGGGGAGTGAGCAGTTCTTC. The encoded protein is CASSLRLAGGSEQFF. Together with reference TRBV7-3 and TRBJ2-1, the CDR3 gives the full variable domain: GAGVSQTPSNKVTEKGKYVELRCDPISGHTALYWYRQSLGQGPEFLIYFQGTGAADDSGLPNDRFFAVRPEGSVSTLKIQRTERGDSAVYLCASSLRLAGGSEQFFGPGTRLTVL.

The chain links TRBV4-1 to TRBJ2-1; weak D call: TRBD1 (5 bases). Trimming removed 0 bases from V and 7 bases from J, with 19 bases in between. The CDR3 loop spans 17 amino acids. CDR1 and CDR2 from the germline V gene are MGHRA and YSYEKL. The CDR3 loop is CASSQEIGQGFTNEQFF. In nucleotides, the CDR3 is TGCGCCAGCAGCCAAGAAATAGGTCAGGGCTTTACTAATGAGCAGTTCTTC.